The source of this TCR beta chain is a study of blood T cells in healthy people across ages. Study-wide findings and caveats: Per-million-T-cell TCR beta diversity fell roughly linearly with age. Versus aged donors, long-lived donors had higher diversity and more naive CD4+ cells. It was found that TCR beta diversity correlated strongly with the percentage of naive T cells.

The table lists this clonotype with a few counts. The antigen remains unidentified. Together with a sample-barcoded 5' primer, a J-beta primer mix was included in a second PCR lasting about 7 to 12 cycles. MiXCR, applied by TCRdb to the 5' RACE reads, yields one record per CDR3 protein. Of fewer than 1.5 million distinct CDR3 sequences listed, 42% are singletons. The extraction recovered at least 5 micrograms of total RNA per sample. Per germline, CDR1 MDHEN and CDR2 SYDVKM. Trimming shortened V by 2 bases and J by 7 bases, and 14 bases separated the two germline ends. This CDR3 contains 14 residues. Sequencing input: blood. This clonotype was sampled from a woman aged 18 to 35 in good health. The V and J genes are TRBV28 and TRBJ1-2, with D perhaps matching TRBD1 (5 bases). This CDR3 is CASSLGGAAGGYTF. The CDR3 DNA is TGTGCCAGCAGTTTAGGGGGAGCGGCAGGTGGCTACACCTTC.